Listed below are T cell receptor beta chains from one sample, sequenced in a study of CD8 T cells in Susac syndrome. From the immunoSEQ multiplex PCR reads, TCRdb called clonotypes with MiXCR, one entry per CDR3 protein. This sample has around 150,000 distinct CDR3 sequences; approximately 92% occur once, and the top ten carry over 0.11%. Input material: CD4+ T cells from PBMCs. The origin of the receptors is a human donor in good health. CDR3s include the opening cysteine and the closing phenylalanine or tryptophan. D genes are given only for firm matches. For some rows the clone size is stated as once, few or many, or as a class when expanded; others skip it.

V: TRBV7-3
D: NA
J: TRBJ2-3
size: NA
CDR3: CASSLGLDTLAGTDTQYF
DNA: TGTGCCAGCAGCTTAGGGTTGGACACACTTGCTGGCACAGATACGCAGTATTTT

V: TRBV12-3/TRBV12-4
D: NA
J: TRBJ1-4
size: once
CDR3: CASSLSSNEKLFF
DNA: TGTGCCAGCAGTTTGTCCTCTAATGAAAAACTGTTTTTT

V: TRBV18
D: NA
J: TRBJ2-5
size: NA
CDR3: CASSPVDGGQETQYF
DNA: TGTGCCAGCTCACCAGTAGACGGGGGTCAAGAGACCCAGTACTTC

V: TRBV6-1
D: TRBD1
J: TRBJ2-2
size: once
CDR3: CASRRGGRMSTGELFF
DNA: TGTGCCAGCAGGCGAGGGGGCCGAATGAGCACCGGGGAGCTGTTTTTT

V: TRBV6-5
D: TRBD1
J: TRBJ2-1
size: NA
CDR3: CASSSWTGGYNEQFF
DNA: TGTGCCAGCAGCTCTTGGACAGGGGGATACAATGAGCAGTTCTTC

V: TRBV10-3
D: NA
J: TRBJ2-5
size: once
CDR3: CASGAVWETQYF
DNA: TGTGCCTCCGGTGCCGTTTGGGAGACCCAGTACTTC

V: TRBV19
D: TRBD2
J: TRBJ2-3
size: NA
CDR3: CASRKSGGTTDTQYF
DNA: TGTGCCAGTAGGAAGAGCGGGGGCACCACAGATACGCAGTATTTT

V: TRBV29-1
D: TRBD1
J: TRBJ2-7
size: NA
CDR3: CSVDGDSYEQYF
DNA: TGCAGCGTTGACGGGGACAGCTACGAGCAGTACTTC

V: TRBV29-1
D: NA
J: TRBJ1-1
size: NA
CDR3: CSVDASSTEAFF
DNA: TGCAGCGTTGACGCGTCCTCCACTGAAGCTTTCTTT

V: TRBV29-1
D: NA
J: TRBJ2-1
size: NA
CDR3: CSVEEGRGGSYNEQFF
DNA: TGCAGCGTTGAAGAAGGAAGGGGTGGTTCCTACAATGAGCAGTTCTTC

V: TRBV5-1
D: NA
J: TRBJ1-5
size: NA
CDR3: CASSYEQGSQPQHF
DNA: TGCGCCAGCAGCTACGAACAGGGATCTCAGCCCCAGCATTTT

V: TRBV14
D: NA
J: TRBJ1-1
size: NA
CDR3: CASSQLGQIGNTEAFF
DNA: TGTGCCAGCAGCCAACTGGGGCAGATCGGGAACACTGAAGCTTTCTTT

V: TRBV9
D: NA
J: TRBJ2-3
size: NA
CDR3: CASSGQMGGTDTQYF
DNA: TGTGCCAGCAGCGGTCAGATGGGTGGCACAGATACGCAGTATTTT

V: TRBV2
D: NA
J: TRBJ1-4
size: few
CDR3: CASSPGSNEKLFF
DNA: TGTGCCAGCAGTCCCGGTTCCAATGAAAAACTGTTTTTT

V: TRBV5-8
D: NA
J: TRBJ2-5
size: NA
CDR3: CASSLVPADF
DNA: TGTGCCAGCAGCTTGGTTCCCGCGGACTTC

V: TRBV6-5
D: NA
J: TRBJ2-7
size: NA
CDR3: CASSYSVRHHEQYF
DNA: TGTGCCAGCAGTTACTCGGTCAGGCACCACGAGCAGTACTTC

V: TRBV5-1
D: NA
J: TRBJ1-2
size: NA
CDR3: CASSLRPGENYGYTF
DNA: TGCGCCAGCAGCTTGCGTCCGGGGGAGAACTATGGCTACACCTTC

V: TRBV29-1
D: TRBD1
J: TRBJ1-4
size: NA
CDR3: CSVALTGGNEKLFF
DNA: TGCAGCGTTGCCCTCACAGGGGGAAATGAAAAACTGTTTTTT

V: TRBV5-6
D: NA
J: TRBJ1-2
size: NA
CDR3: CASSFQGLNYGYTF
DNA: TGTGCCAGCAGCTTCCAGGGTCTCAACTATGGCTACACCTTC

V: TRBV2
D: NA
J: TRBJ2-7
size: NA
CDR3: CASSGGETGEQYF
DNA: TGTGCCAGCAGTGGGGGGGAAACGGGCGAGCAGTACTTC

V: TRBV3-1
D: NA
J: TRBJ2-7
size: NA
CDR3: CASSQARYEQYF
DNA: TGTGCCAGCAGCCAAGCTAGGTACGAGCAGTACTTC

V: TRBV19
D: NA
J: TRBJ2-1
size: NA
CDR3: CASGPARGANEQFF
DNA: TGTGCCAGTGGACCAGCTCGGGGTGCAAATGAGCAGTTCTTC

V: TRBV20-1
D: NA
J: TRBJ1-6
size: once
CDR3: CSARVGSFNSPLHF
DNA: TGCAGTGCTAGAGTTGGCAGTTTTAATTCACCCCTCCACTTT

V: TRBV9
D: TRBD2
J: TRBJ2-1
size: NA
CDR3: CASSVLLAGYNEQFF
DNA: TGTGCCAGCAGCGTGTTACTAGCGGGCTACAATGAGCAGTTCTTC

V: TRBV5-1
D: TRBD1
J: TRBJ2-1
size: NA
CDR3: CASSPRQGRDRGNEQFF
DNA: TGCGCCAGCAGCCCGAGACAGGGGAGAGACCGAGGCAATGAGCAGTTCTTC

V: TRBV20-1
D: TRBD1
J: TRBJ1-3
size: NA
CDR3: CSARAGQGFGNTIYF
DNA: TGCAGTGCTAGAGCGGGACAGGGGTTCGGAAACACCATATATTTT

V: TRBV7-2
D: NA
J: TRBJ2-5
size: few
CDR3: CASSLARRETQYF
DNA: TGTGCCAGCAGCTTAGCGCGGCGGGAGACCCAGTACTTC

V: TRBV7-2
D: NA
J: TRBJ1-1
size: NA
CDR3: CASSFQEDTEAFF
DNA: TGTGCCAGCAGCTTTCAGGAGGACACTGAAGCTTTCTTT

V: TRBV30
D: NA
J: TRBJ1-5
size: NA
CDR3: CAWRRWGSNQPQHF
DNA: TGTGCCTGGAGGCGGTGGGGTAGCAATCAGCCCCAGCATTTT

V: TRBV12-3/TRBV12-4
D: NA
J: TRBJ1-1
size: NA
CDR3: CASSLVQGTEAFF
DNA: TGTGCCAGCAGTTTAGTTCAGGGCACTGAAGCTTTCTTT

V: TRBV5-4
D: NA
J: TRBJ2-1
size: NA
CDR3: CASSSDWSYNEQFF
DNA: TGTGCCAGCAGCTCCGATTGGTCCTACAATGAGCAGTTCTTC

V: TRBV19
D: NA
J: TRBJ1-4
size: NA
CDR3: CASSIKSEKLFF
DNA: TGTGCCAGTAGTATAAAGAGTGAAAAACTGTTTTTT

V: TRBV29-1
D: NA
J: TRBJ1-1
size: NA
CDR3: CSVSTGLGTEAFF
DNA: TGCAGCGTTTCTACAGGGCTGGGCACTGAAGCTTTCTTT

V: TRBV2
D: NA
J: TRBJ2-2
size: NA
CDR3: CASSEAQGVGELFF
DNA: TGTGCCAGCAGTGAAGCGCAGGGTGTCGGGGAGCTGTTTTTT

V: TRBV18
D: TRBD1
J: TRBJ2-7
size: NA
CDR3: CASSPWDSRYEQYF
DNA: TGTGCCAGCTCACCCTGGGACAGCAGATACGAGCAGTACTTC

V: TRBV2
D: NA
J: TRBJ1-1
size: NA
CDR3: CASSEVSSLNTEAFF
DNA: TGTGCCAGCAGTGAAGTATCTTCCCTGAACACTGAAGCTTTCTTT

V: TRBV7-2
D: NA
J: TRBJ2-7
size: NA
CDR3: CASSAGLSYEQYF
DNA: TGTGCCAGCAGCGCCGGCTTGTCTTACGAGCAGTACTTC

V: TRBV6-1
D: TRBD2
J: TRBJ2-3
size: NA
CDR3: CASSGRLAGGTDTQYF
DNA: TGTGCCAGCAGTGGACGTCTAGCGGGGGGCACAGATACGCAGTATTTT

V: TRBV7-9
D: NA
J: TRBJ2-2
size: NA
CDR3: CASSLGPGTISTGELFF
DNA: TGTGCCAGCAGCTTAGGGCCCGGGACAATCAGCACCGGGGAGCTGTTTTTT

V: TRBV7-2
D: TRBD2
J: TRBJ2-1
size: NA
CDR3: CASSLGGTSGGRNEQFF
DNA: TGTGCCAGCAGCTTAGGTGGGACTAGCGGGGGGAGGAATGAGCAGTTCTTC

V: TRBV6-5
D: NA
J: TRBJ1-2
size: few
CDR3: CASSYSGARGGYTF
DNA: TGTGCCAGCAGTTACTCAGGGGCGCGAGGAGGCTACACCTTC

V: TRBV29-1
D: NA
J: TRBJ2-7
size: NA
CDR3: CSVERQGENEQYF
DNA: TGCAGCGTTGAACGGCAGGGCGAAAACGAGCAGTACTTC

V: TRBV9
D: NA
J: TRBJ2-2
size: NA
CDR3: CASSVAGVPNTGELFF
DNA: TGTGCCAGCAGCGTAGCAGGGGTTCCAAACACCGGGGAGCTGTTTTTT

V: TRBV6-5
D: NA
J: TRBJ2-3
size: NA
CDR3: CASSPAGTEQYF
DNA: TGTGCCAGCAGTCCAGCCGGGACGGAGCAGTATTTT

V: TRBV2
D: NA
J: TRBJ2-6
size: few
CDR3: CASSGQLSGANVLTF
DNA: TGTGCCAGCAGCGGACAGCTCTCTGGGGCCAACGTCCTGACTTTC

V: TRBV5-1
D: TRBD1
J: TRBJ2-2
size: NA
CDR3: CASSPDRAGELFF
DNA: TGCGCCAGCAGCCCGGACAGGGCCGGGGAGCTGTTTTTT

V: TRBV5-1
D: TRBD1
J: TRBJ2-7
size: NA
CDR3: CASSVTGTVTYEQYF
DNA: TGCGCCAGCAGCGTAACCGGGACAGTCACTTACGAGCAGTACTTC